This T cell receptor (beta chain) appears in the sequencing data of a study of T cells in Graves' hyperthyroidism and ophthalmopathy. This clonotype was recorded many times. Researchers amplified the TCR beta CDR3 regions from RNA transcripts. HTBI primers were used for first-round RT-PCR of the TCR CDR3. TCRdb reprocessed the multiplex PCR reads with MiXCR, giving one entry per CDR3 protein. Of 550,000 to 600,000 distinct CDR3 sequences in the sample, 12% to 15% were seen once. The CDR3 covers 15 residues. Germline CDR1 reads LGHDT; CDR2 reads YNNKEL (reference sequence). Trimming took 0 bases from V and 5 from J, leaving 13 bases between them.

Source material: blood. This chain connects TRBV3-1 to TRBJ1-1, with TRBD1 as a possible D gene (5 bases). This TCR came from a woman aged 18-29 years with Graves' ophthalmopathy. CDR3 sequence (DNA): TGTGCCAGCAGCCAAGACCCGGGGGATTGGACTGAAGCTTTCTTT. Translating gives CASSQDPGDWTEAFF.